The next 17 T cell receptor beta chains were all read from a single sample in a study of blood T cell repertoires in COVID-19 (dated by TCRdb to about 2020). The library was prepared using the immunoSEQ multiplex PCR assay. The table was pulled from immuneACCESS by TCRdb, which kept in-frame rearrangements only. Such tables lose some clones; where checked, under half of the loss comes from unresolved V genes, and the rest has no known cause. A total of over 600,000 clones appear in this sample, around 89% of them only once. Over 0.2% of the sample belongs to the ten largest clones. The sequencing input was peripheral blood. Receptors originate from a woman aged 18-29 years with acute or convalescent COVID-19.

The chain recombines TRBV7-2 with TRBJ1-1, with D possibly matching TRBD1 (5 bases). V lost 5 bases, J lost 4 bases, and 14 bases lay in between. The CDR3 spans 14 residues. Germline V gives CDR1 SGHTA, CDR2 FQGNSA. The CDR3 sequence is CASSLWGRSTEAFF. The CDR3 DNA sequence: TGTGCCAGCAGCCTCTGGGGCAGGAGCACTGAAGCTTTCTTT. The whole variable domain, filled in from reference TRBV7-2 and TRBJ1-1, reads GAGVSQSPSNKVTEKGKDVELRCDPISGHTALYWYRQSLGQGLEFLIYFQGNSAPDKSGLPSDRFSAERTGGSVSTLTIQRTQQEDSAVYLCASSLWGRSTEAFFGQGTRLTVV.

The rearrangement links TRBV6-2 or TRBV6-3 to TRBJ2-3; 14 bases fit TRBD2. Per germline, CDR1 MNHEY and CDR2 SVGEGT. The CDR3 totals 17 residues. V shed 2 bases, J shed 5 bases, and the junction held 6 bases outside the gene matches. CDR3 coding DNA: TGTGCCAGCAGTTACGGACTAGCGGGGGGCCCCGTAGATACGCAGTATTTT. The encoded protein is CASSYGLAGGPVDTQYF.

The chain couples TRBV9 to TRBJ1-6; the D gene is possibly TRBD1 (5 bases). Germline CDR1 SGDLS, CDR2 YYNGEE. The CDR3 totals 14 residues. V was cut by 6 bases and J by 10 bases, with 17 bases left in between. CDR3 nucleotide sequence: TGTGCCAGCACCCCGGGGGAGGGGTCATCACCCCTCCACTTT. Its translation: CASTPGEGSSPLHF.

The rearrangement uses TRBV7-2 and TRBJ1-1; tentative D call: TRBD1 (6 bases). Germline V lookup: CDR1 SGHTA, CDR2 FQGNSA. V lost 2 bases, J lost 4 bases, and 14 bases lay in between. The CDR3 has 15 residues. Here the CDR3 DNA reads TGTGCCAGCAGCTTATTCGCCACAGGGACCACTGAAGCTTTCTTT. It translates to CASSLFATGTTEAFF.

The chain joins TRBV2 to TRBJ2-1; TRBD1 matches at 7 bases. The germline gives CDR1 SNHLY, CDR2 FYNNEI. CDR3 length: 12 residues. Trimming cost V 6 bases and J 8 bases; bases outside gene matches: 4. Here the CDR3 DNA reads TGTGCCAGCAGCCGACAGGGCGATGAGCAGTTCTTC. Its translation is CASSRQGDEQFF.

This clone was seen a single time. The gene calls are TRBV9 and TRBJ1-4, with TRBD1 matching over 8 bases. The CDR3 extends over 15 amino acids. Unmatched junction bases numbered 8, after V lost 4 bases and J lost 6 bases. The germline CDR1 and CDR2 sequences are SGDLS and YYNGEE. Here the CDR3 reads CASSSRQGYYEKLFF. CDR3 sequence (DNA): TGTGCCAGCAGCTCGCGACAGGGGTACTATGAAAAACTGTTTTTT.

This chain joins TRBV6-4 and TRBJ1-5; weak D call: TRBD1 (5 bases). Germline V gene data show CDR1 as MRHNA and CDR2 as SNTAGT. The CDR3 totals 14 residues. Trimming stripped 6 bases from V and 7 bases from J, with 16 bases between. In DNA, the CDR3 is TGTGCCAGCAGCCCCCGGGGGGTTTTACAGCCCCAGCATTTT. Its translation is CASSPRGVLQPQHF.

The chain combines TRBV12-5 with TRBJ2-5; 9 nucleotides line up with TRBD1. The trim removed 0 bases at V and 2 bases at J, leaving 10 bases unmatched. Germline V gives CDR1 LGHNT, CDR2 FRNRAP. The CDR3 consists of 18 residues. CDR3 in DNA: TGTGCTAGTGGTTTGGTACTTGTTGGACAGGGGTGGCAAGAGACCCAGTACTTC. Amino acid sequence: CASGLVLVGQGWQETQYF.

The V gene is TRBV6-5, the J gene TRBJ1-3; possibly TRBD1 for D (5 bases). The CDR3 consists of 15 residues. Trimming cost V 6 bases and J 0 bases, with 12 bases left between them. Germline-derived CDR1 and CDR2 are MNHEY and SVGAGI. The CDR3 nucleotides are TGTGCCAGCAGGCGGGACGGAAACTCTGGAAACACCATATATTTT. As protein: CASRRDGNSGNTIYF.

The chain combines TRBV9 with TRBJ2-1, with 12 nucleotides matching TRBD2. From germline, CDR1 is SGDLS and CDR2 YYNGEE. The CDR3 sequence is 15 residues long. The V gene end was trimmed by 0 bases and the J gene end by 12 bases; junction bases not matched to a gene: 7. For the CDR3, the DNA is TGTGCCAGCAGCGTAGGACTAGCGGGGGACCCAGGGCAGTTCTTC. It yields the protein CASSVGLAGDPGQFF. Complete variable domain (other parts from reference TRBV9 and TRBJ2-1): DSGVTQTPKHLITATGQRVTLRCSPRSGDLSVYWYQQSLDQGLQFLIQYYNGEERAKGNILERFSAQQFPDLHSELNLSSLELGDSALYFCASSVGLAGDPGQFFGPGTRLTVL.

This chain joins TRBV6-5 and TRBJ2-5; D not resolved. There are 13 residues in the CDR3. The V gene lost 0 bases and the J gene lost 4 bases, with 6 bases spanning the gap. Germline CDR1 and CDR2: MNHEY and SVGAGI. CDR3 DNA sequence: TGTGCCAGCAGTTACTCGCGTTCAGAGACCCAGTACTTC. Translated: CASSYSRSETQYF.

The chain employs TRBV19 and TRBJ1-4; 8 positions match TRBD1. V shed 6 bases, J shed 5 bases, and the junction held 5 bases outside the gene matches. CDR1 is LNHDA and CDR2 is SQIVND in the germline V gene (reference sequence). The CDR3 totals 14 residues. CDR3 coding DNA: TGTGCCAGTAGGAGGACAGGGTTGAATGAAAAACTGTTTTTT. Translating it yields CASRRTGLNEKLFF.

The rearrangement joins TRBV7-2 to TRBJ1-1; possible D gene TRBD1, 5 bases. Trimming stripped 2 bases from V and 8 bases from J, with 15 bases between. Germline V lookup: CDR1 SGHTA, CDR2 FQGNSA. The CDR3 has 14 amino acids. CDR3 residues: CASSLRQLAGEAFF. CDR3 bases: TGTGCCAGCAGCTTAAGACAGCTTGCCGGGGAAGCTTTCTTT.

With regard to this clone: Other DNA sequences in the sample encode the same CDR3. The chain couples TRBV3-1 (or the pseudogene TRBV3-2) to TRBJ1-1; TRBD1 might be the D (6 bases). CDR3 length equals 13 residues. Per germline, CDR1 LGHDT and CDR2 YNNKEL (reference sequence). Trimming left V 3 bases short and J 4 bases short, with 9 bases between. The CDR3 nucleotides are TGTGCCAGCAGCCAGGGGGCGAGCACTGAAGCTTTCTTT. Translating it yields CASSQGASTEAFF.

The chain employs TRBV29-1 and TRBJ1-1; 8 bases match TRBD1. The length of the CDR3 is 13 residues. Germline V gene sequence: CDR1 SQVTM, CDR2 ANQGSEA. V shed 5 bases and J 4 bases; nucleotides not matched to a gene: 6. CDR3 nucleotide sequence: TGCAGCGTTTATGGAACAGGGGGCACTGAAGCTTTCTTT. Protein product: CSVYGTGGTEAFF.

The V and J genes are TRBV4-1 and TRBJ1-5, with a possible D match to TRBD1 (5 bases). The CDR3 totals 16 residues. From germline, CDR1 is MGHRA and CDR2 YSYEKL. V gave up 1 base and J gave up 3 bases, with 13 bases separating them. The CDR3 here is CASSQVTGPPNQPQHF. For the CDR3, the DNA is TGCGCCAGCAGCCAAGTAACAGGTCCTCCCAATCAGCCCCAGCATTTT.

The J gene is TRBJ1-1, the V gene TRBV2, with no clear D. The length of the CDR3 is 14 residues. CDR1 is SNHLY and CDR2 is FYNNEI in the germline V gene. The germline V and J ends were trimmed by 2 bases and 6 bases, with 13 bases remaining between them. The CDR3 here is CASSEYGAGPEAFF. The CDR3 DNA reads TGTGCCAGCAGTGAATATGGAGCGGGCCCTGAAGCTTTCTTT.